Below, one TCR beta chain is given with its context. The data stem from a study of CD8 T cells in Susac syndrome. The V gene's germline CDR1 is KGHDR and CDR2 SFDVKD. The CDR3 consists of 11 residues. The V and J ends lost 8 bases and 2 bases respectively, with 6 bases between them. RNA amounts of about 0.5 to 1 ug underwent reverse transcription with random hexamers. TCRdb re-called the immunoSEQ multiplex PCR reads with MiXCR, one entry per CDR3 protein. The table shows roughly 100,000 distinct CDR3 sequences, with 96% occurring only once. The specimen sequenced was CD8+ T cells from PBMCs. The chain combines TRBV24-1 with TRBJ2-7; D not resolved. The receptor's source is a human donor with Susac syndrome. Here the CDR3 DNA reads TGTGCCACCATCTACCCCTACGAGCAGTACTTC. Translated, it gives CATIYPYEQYF.